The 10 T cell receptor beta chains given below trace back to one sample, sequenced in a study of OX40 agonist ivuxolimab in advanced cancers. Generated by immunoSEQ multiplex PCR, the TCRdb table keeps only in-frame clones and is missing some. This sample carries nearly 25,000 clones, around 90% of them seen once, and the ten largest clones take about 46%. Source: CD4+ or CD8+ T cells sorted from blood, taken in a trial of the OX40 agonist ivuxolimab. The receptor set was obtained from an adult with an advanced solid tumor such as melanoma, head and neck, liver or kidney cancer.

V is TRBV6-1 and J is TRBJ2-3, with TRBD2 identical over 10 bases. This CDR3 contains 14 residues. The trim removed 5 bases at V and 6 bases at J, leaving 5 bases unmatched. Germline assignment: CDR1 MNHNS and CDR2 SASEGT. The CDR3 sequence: CASSIAGGLDTQYF. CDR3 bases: TGTGCCAGCAGTATAGCGGGAGGATTGGATACGCAGTATTTT.

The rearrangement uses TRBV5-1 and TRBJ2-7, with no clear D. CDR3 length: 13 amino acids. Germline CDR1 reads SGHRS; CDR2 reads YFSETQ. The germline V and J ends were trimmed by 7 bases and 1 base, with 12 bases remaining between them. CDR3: CASQNAESYEQYF. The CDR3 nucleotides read TGCGCCAGCCAGAACGCCGAATCCTACGAGCAGTACTTC.

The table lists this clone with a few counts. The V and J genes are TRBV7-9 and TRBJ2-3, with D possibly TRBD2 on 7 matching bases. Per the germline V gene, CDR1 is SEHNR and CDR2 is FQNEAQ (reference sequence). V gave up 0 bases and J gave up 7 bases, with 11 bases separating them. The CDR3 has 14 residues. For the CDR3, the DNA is TGTGCCAGCAGCTTAGCGGGGGGGGCGAATACGCAGTATTTT. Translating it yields CASSLAGGANTQYF. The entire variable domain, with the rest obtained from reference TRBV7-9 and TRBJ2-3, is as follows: DTGVSQNPRHKITKRGQNVTFRCDPISEHNRLYWYRQTLGQGPEFLTYFQNEAQLEKSRLLSDRFSAERPKGSFSTLEIQRTEQGDSAMYLCASSLAGGANTQYFGPGTRLTVL.

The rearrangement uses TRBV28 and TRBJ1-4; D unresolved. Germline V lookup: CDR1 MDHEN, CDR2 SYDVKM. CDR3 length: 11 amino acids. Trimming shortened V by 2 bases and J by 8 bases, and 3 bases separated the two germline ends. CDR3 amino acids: CASSLGEKLFF. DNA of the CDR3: TGTGCCAGCAGTTTAGGCGAAAAACTGTTTTTT.

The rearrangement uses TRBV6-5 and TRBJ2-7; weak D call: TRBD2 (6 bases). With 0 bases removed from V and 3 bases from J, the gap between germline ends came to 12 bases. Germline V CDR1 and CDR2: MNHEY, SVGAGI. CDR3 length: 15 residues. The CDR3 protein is CASSYSRGDVYEQYF. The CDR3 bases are TGTGCCAGCAGTTACTCGCGGGGAGACGTCTACGAGCAGTACTTC.

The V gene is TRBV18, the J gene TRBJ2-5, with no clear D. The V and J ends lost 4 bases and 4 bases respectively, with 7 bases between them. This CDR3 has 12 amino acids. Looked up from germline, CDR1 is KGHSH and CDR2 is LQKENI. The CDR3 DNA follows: TGTGCCAGCTCACTCATGTCAGAGACCCAGTACTTC. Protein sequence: CASSLMSETQYF.

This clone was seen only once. The CDR3 region is CASMLPGGGETQYF. In nucleotides, the CDR3 is TGCGCCAGCATGCTACCAGGGGGCGGGGAGACCCAGTACTTC. The chain joins TRBV5-1 to TRBJ2-5; 8 bases agree with TRBD1. J was trimmed by 5 bases and V by 6 bases; bases with no gene match: 9. Germline CDR1 reads SGHRS; CDR2 reads YFSETQ. The CDR3 has 14 residues. The full variable domain, rest sourced from reference TRBV5-1 and TRBJ2-5, is KAGVTQTPRYLIKTRGQQVTLSCSPISGHRSVSWYQQTPGQGLQFLFEYFSETQRNKGNFPGRFSGRQFSNSRSEMNVSTLELGDSALYLCASMLPGGGETQYFGPGTRLLVL.

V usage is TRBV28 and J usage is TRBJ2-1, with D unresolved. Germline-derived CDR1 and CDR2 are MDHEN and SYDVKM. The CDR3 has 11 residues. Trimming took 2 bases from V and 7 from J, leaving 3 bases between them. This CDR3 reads CASSLTNEQFF. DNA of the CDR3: TGTGCCAGCAGTTTAACGAATGAGCAGTTCTTC. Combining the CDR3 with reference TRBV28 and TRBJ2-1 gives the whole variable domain DVKVTQSSRYLVKRTGEKVFLECVQDMDHENMFWYRQDPGLGLRLIYFSYDVKMKEKGDIPEGYSVSREKKERFSLILESASTNQTSMYLCASSLTNEQFFGPGTRLTVL.

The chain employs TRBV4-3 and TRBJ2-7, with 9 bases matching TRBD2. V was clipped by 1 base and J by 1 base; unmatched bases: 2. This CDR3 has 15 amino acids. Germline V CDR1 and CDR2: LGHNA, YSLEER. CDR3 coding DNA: TGCGCCAGCAGCCAAGCACTAGCGGGTTCCTACGAGCAGTACTTC. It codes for CASSQALAGSYEQYF.

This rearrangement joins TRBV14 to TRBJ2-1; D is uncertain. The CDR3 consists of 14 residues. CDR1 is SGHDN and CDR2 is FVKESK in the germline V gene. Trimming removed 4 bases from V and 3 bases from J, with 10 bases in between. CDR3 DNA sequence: TGTGCCAGCAGCCTCGAGAATCTCTACAATGAGCAGTTCTTC. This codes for CASSLENLYNEQFF. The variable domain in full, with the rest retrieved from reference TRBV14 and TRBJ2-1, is EAGVTQFPSHSVIEKGQTVTLRCDPISGHDNLYWYRRVMGKEIKFLLHFVKESKQDESGMPNNRFLAERTGGTYSTLKVQPAELEDSGVYFCASSLENLYNEQFFGPGTRLTVL.